These T cell receptor beta chains were read from a single sample in a study of CD8 T cells in ankylosing spondylitis. TCRdb processed the 5' RACE reads anew with MiXCR; each CDR3 protein has one entry. The sample includes a few hundred thousand distinct CDR3 sequences, approximately 22% seen only once; the top ten take roughly 14%. Material for sequencing was blood, either unsorted or a sorted T cell fraction (not recorded which). All receptors come from a male donor with ankylosing spondylitis or in good health (not recorded which). The CDR3 runs from the conserved cysteine through the conserved F or W. D genes are given only for firm matches. Expanded clones get a size class; other rows say once, few or many, or leave the size out.

J: TRBJ2-1; D: -; size: many; V: TRBV12-3/TRBV12-4; DNA: TGTGCCAGCAGTTTCCGGCAATACAATGAGCAGTTCTTC; CDR3: CASSFRQYNEQFF
J: TRBJ2-5; D: -; size: few; V: TRBV15; DNA: TGTGCCACCAGCGTAGGGACACGACAAGAGACCCAGTACTTC; CDR3: CATSVGTRQETQYF
J: TRBJ2-1; D: TRBD1; size: few; V: TRBV6-2/TRBV6-3; DNA: TGTGCCAGCAATCACCTCCCTCCGGGACAGGGGGCTGGTGAGCAGTTCTTC; CDR3: CASNHLPPGQGAGEQFF
J: TRBJ2-1; D: -; size: -; V: TRBV7-9; DNA: TGTGCCAGCAGCTTAGACATAACCGGGACATGGGAAGAACAGTTCTTC; CDR3: CASSLDITGTWEEQFF
J: TRBJ2-1; D: -; size: few; V: TRBV10-3; DNA: TGTGCCATCAGTGAGTCGGACTGGCGGTTCTTC; CDR3: CAISESDWRFF
J: TRBJ2-2; D: -; size: few; V: TRBV7-9; DNA: TGTGCCAGCAGCTTAATCCTGACTAGTGGGAACACCGGGGAGCTGTTTTTT; CDR3: CASSLILTSGNTGELFF
J: TRBJ1-1; D: -; size: -; V: TRBV30; DNA: TGTGCCTGGAGTGTAGGGGCTGCCAGGGACGAAGCTTTCTTT; CDR3: CAWSVGAARDEAFF
J: TRBJ1-3; D: -; size: many; V: TRBV12-3/TRBV12-4; DNA: TGTGCCAGCAGTTTAGACGTATCCTCCTCTGGAAACACCATATATTTT; CDR3: CASSLDVSSSGNTIYF
J: TRBJ1-1; D: -; size: once; V: TRBV3-1; DNA: TGTGCCAGCAGCCAGGACAGCTACACTGAAGCTTTCTTT; CDR3: CASSQDSYTEAFF
J: TRBJ2-3; D: TRBD2; size: -; V: TRBV15; DNA: TGTGCCACCAGCAGAGAGACTAGCGGGGCAGATACGCAGTATTTT; CDR3: CATSRETSGADTQYF
J: TRBJ1-2; D: TRBD1; size: -; V: TRBV30; DNA: TGTGCCTGGAGGGGGACAGGGGGATATGGCTACACCTTC; CDR3: CAWRGTGGYGYTF
J: TRBJ2-1; D: -; size: -; V: TRBV24-1; DNA: TGTGCCACCAGTGACCCACTCCGGGACTCAGACAATGAGCAGTTCTTC; CDR3: CATSDPLRDSDNEQFF
J: TRBJ2-7; D: TRBD1; size: once; V: TRBV4-1; DNA: TGCGCCAGCAGCCAAGCAGCCGGGACAGGGTTTGAAGAGCAGTACTTC; CDR3: CASSQAAGTGFEEQYF
J: TRBJ2-1; D: -; size: -; V: TRBV12-3/TRBV12-4; DNA: TGTGCCAGCCACCTCATCGGGGCCCCCTACAATGAGCAGTTCTTC; CDR3: CASHLIGAPYNEQFF
J: TRBJ2-7; D: -; size: -; V: TRBV12-3/TRBV12-4; DNA: TGTGCCAGCAGTTGGACAGCGGTCTACGAGCAGTACTTC; CDR3: CASSWTAVYEQYF
J: TRBJ2-1; D: -; size: -; V: TRBV7-9; DNA: TGTGCCAGCAGCTTAGCTCCGGCCGAAGGTGTGCAGTTCTTC; CDR3: CASSLAPAEGVQFF
J: TRBJ2-1; D: -; size: few; V: TRBV2; DNA: TGTGCCGCCACAACCGGGACCGAGCTTTACAATGAGCAGTTCTTC; CDR3: CAATTGTELYNEQFF
J: TRBJ2-5; D: TRBD2; size: few; V: TRBV29-1; DNA: TGCAGCGTTGAGTTAAGGGAGGGGACGAAGACCCAGTACTTC; CDR3: CSVELREGTKTQYF
J: TRBJ2-4; D: -; size: -; V: TRBV7-2; DNA: TGTGCCAGCAGCCAGTGGGCGAACATTCAGTACTTC; CDR3: CASSQWANIQYF
J: TRBJ2-2; D: -; size: few; V: TRBV12-3/TRBV12-4; DNA: TGTGCCAGCACCTCTGTAGCGGTACTCACCGGGGAGCTGTTTTTT; CDR3: CASTSVAVLTGELFF
J: TRBJ2-5; D: TRBD1; size: few; V: TRBV20-1; DNA: TGCAGTGCTAGAAGTGACCGGACAGGGAAGTTGGAGACCCAGTACTTC; CDR3: CSARSDRTGKLETQYF
J: TRBJ2-2; D: TRBD1; size: few; V: TRBV11-2; DNA: TGTGCCAGCAGCTTACGGGCGGGACAGGGGCGCACCGGGGAGCTGTTTTTT; CDR3: CASSLRAGQGRTGELFF
J: TRBJ2-1; D: TRBD1; size: few; V: TRBV15; DNA: TGTGCCACCAGCAGAGGGGGGATAATCGGGACAGGGCTGTTCTTC; CDR3: CATSRGGIIGTGLFF
J: TRBJ2-1; D: TRBD1; size: -; V: TRBV2; DNA: TGTGCCAGCAGTGGGGGACAGGGGTGGTTCTTC; CDR3: CASSGGQGWFF
J: TRBJ2-7; D: TRBD1; size: -; V: TRBV19; DNA: TGTGCCAGTAGTAGCTGGGACAGCCAAACCTACGAGCAGTACTTC; CDR3: CASSSWDSQTYEQYF
J: TRBJ1-3; D: -; size: few; V: TRBV12-3/TRBV12-4; DNA: TGTGCCAGCAGGCCCCCGGCTGGAAACACCATATATTTT; CDR3: CASRPPAGNTIYF
J: TRBJ1-1; D: -; size: -; V: TRBV3-1; DNA: TGTGCCAGCAGGTTTGACTCTCTCAGTGGGAACACTGAAGCTTTCTTT; CDR3: CASRFDSLSGNTEAFF
J: TRBJ2-1; D: -; size: -; V: TRBV10-2; DNA: TGCGCCAGCAGTCCCATGGATGAGCAGTTCTTC; CDR3: CASSPMDEQFF